The T cell receptor beta chain described here comes from a study of cytomegalovirus exposure and HLA in healthy donors. Study details: Researchers previously reported finding more than 100 million unique TCR beta sequences from 150 million to 200 million T cells. Study-wide findings and caveats: Several top significant clusters appeared, in a later analysis, to be linked to common viral pathogens. A reported reduction in N-insertions relative to the roughly 700-donor mean was seen in an Asian-associated ancestry cluster in a later analysis.

V dropped 3 bases and J dropped 4 bases, with 15 bases sitting between them. The length of the CDR3 is 16 residues. Germline V gives CDR1 SGHVS, CDR2 FQNEAQ. Note on this clone: Its specificity is not known.

Despite likely unrecorded immune exposures, the donors were nominally healthy at the time of sampling. The primer mix had 60 Vbeta and 13 Jbeta primers. Assay used: immunoSEQ multiplex PCR; TCRdb lists only in-frame clones, some missing. Here the sample spans about 130,000 clones, 15% to 20% being singletons. The sample was PBMCs. The rearrangement links TRBV7-8 to TRBJ1-4, with D possibly TRBD1 on 5 matching bases. This receptor was obtained from a female donor in good health and CMV-seropositive. This CDR3 reads CASSLSQGALNEKLFF. CDR3 nucleotides: TGTGCCAGCAGCTTGTCCCAAGGGGCCCTTAATGAAAAACTGTTTTTT. Combining the CDR3 with reference TRBV7-8 and TRBJ1-4 gives the whole variable domain GAGVSQSPRYKVAKRGQDVALRCDPISGHVSLFWYQQALGQGPEFLTYFQNEAQLDKSGLPSDRFFAERPEGSVSTLKIQRTQQEDSAVYLCASSLSQGALNEKLFFGSGTQLSVL.